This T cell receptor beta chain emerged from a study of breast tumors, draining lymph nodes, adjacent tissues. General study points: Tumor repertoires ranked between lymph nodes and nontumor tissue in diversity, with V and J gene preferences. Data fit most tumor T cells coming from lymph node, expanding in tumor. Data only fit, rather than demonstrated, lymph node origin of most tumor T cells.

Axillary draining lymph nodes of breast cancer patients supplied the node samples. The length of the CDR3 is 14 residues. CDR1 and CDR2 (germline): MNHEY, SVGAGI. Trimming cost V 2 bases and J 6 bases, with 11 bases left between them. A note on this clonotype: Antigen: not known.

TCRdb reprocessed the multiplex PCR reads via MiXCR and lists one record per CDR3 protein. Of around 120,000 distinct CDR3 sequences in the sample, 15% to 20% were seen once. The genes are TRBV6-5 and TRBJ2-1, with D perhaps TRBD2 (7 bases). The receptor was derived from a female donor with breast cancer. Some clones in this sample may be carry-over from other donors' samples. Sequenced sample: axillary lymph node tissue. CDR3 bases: TGTGCCAGCAGTTACGGGGGGGGCCTCAATGAGCAGTTCTTC. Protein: CASSYGGGLNEQFF.